A single sample is the source of the 10 T cell receptor beta chains below, sequenced in a study of technical replicates of blood from a few donors. Sequencing was performed with immunoSEQ multiplex PCR; in TCRdb, only in-frame clones are kept and a portion is missing. This sample has over 85,000 clones; about 95% occur once, and the top ten carry approximately 0.37%. What was sequenced was T cells isolated from PBMCs. These receptors originate from a human donor in good health.

This clone was recorded once. The chain has TRBV20-1 and TRBJ2-3; D may be TRBD2 (5 bases). CDR1 DFQATT and CDR2 SNEGSKA come from the germline V gene (reference sequence). This CDR3 is 11 amino acids long. V dropped 3 bases and J dropped 4 bases, with 5 bases sitting between them. The CDR3 loop is CSARRADTQYF. CDR3 coding DNA: TGCAGTGCTAGGAGGGCAGATACGCAGTATTTT.

This chain joins TRBV30 and TRBJ2-6; 7 positions agree with TRBD1. The CDR3 length is 18 residues. Germline CDR1 is GTSNPN and CDR2 is SVGIG (reference sequence). Unmatched junction bases numbered 11, after V lost 2 bases and J lost 1 base. The DNA of the CDR3 is TGTGCCTGGAGTCTAAACAGGGGATTTACTTCTGGGGCCAACGTCCTGACTTTC. As protein: CAWSLNRGFTSGANVLTF.

This sequence joins TRBV5-6 and TRBJ1-1; D gene ambiguous. V was trimmed by 1 base and J by 1 base, leaving 5 bases between them. The V gene's germline CDR1 is SGHDT and CDR2 YYEEEE. This CDR3 region has 13 residues. The CDR3 DNA sequence: TGTGCCAGCAGCTTGAGGAGGAACACTGAAGCTTTCTTT. It yields the protein CASSLRRNTEAFF.

The chain uses TRBV7-9 and TRBJ2-7, with no clear D. Trimming cost V 2 bases and J 5 bases, with 7 bases left between them. This CDR3 region has 12 residues. CDR1 is SEHNR, CDR2 FQNEAQ, per germline (reference sequence). Here the CDR3 DNA reads TGTGCCAGCAGCTTATCGTCCCACGAGCAGTACTTC. As protein: CASSLSSHEQYF.

The chain joins TRBV9 to TRBJ2-3; TRBD1 matches 11 bases. The CDR3 has 15 amino acids. V trimming: 3 bases; J trimming: 6 bases; junction bases outside the gene matches: 6. CDR1 SGDLS and CDR2 YYNGEE come from the germline V gene. CDR3 sequence reads: CASSAGGTGGDTQYF. CDR3 nucleotide sequence: TGTGCCAGCAGCGCGGGGGGGACAGGGGGTGATACGCAGTATTTT.

The gene calls are TRBV5-1 and TRBJ2-3, with TRBD1 matching over 7 bases. V was pared by 4 bases and J by 5 bases, with 10 bases of the junction left unmatched. The CDR3 contains 15 residues. CDR1 and CDR2 from the germline V gene are SGHRS and YFSETQ. In nucleotides, the CDR3 is TGCGCCAGCAGCCCAAAGGACAGGTTAAGAGATACGCAGTATTTT. The encoded protein is CASSPKDRLRDTQYF. The entire variable domain, with the rest obtained from reference TRBV5-1 and TRBJ2-3, is as follows: KAGVTQTPRYLIKTRGQQVTLSCSPISGHRSVSWYQQTPGQGLQFLFEYFSETQRNKGNFPGRFSGRQFSNSRSEMNVSTLELGDSALYLCASSPKDRLRDTQYFGPGTRLTVL.

CDR3 residues: CASSETGVQPQHF. DNA of the CDR3: TGTGCCAGCAGTGAGACAGGGGTCCAGCCCCAGCATTTT. This sequence joins TRBV6-5 and TRBJ1-5; 8 nucleotides agree with TRBD1. Germline CDR1 is MNHEY and CDR2 is SVGAGI. Trimming removed 5 bases from V and 7 bases from J; junction bases left unmatched: 4. The length of the CDR3 is 13 residues.

Details on this clone: The junction does not match germline at one end; this may be a read error. V and J are TRBV6-1 and TRBJ1-3; 9 bases fit TRBD1. The CDR3 is 12 amino acids. Germline V gene sequence: CDR1 MNHNS, CDR2 SASEGT. The CDR3 DNA is TGTGCCAGCAGCATTTTTAGGGGACAGGGAGATTTT. It yields the protein CASSIFRGQGDF.

This clone appeared a single time. The rearrangement joins TRBV4-3 to TRBJ1-4; the match to TRBD1 covers 10 bases. The CDR3 is 14 amino acids. V trimming: 3 bases; J trimming: 6 bases; junction bases outside the gene matches: 1. Per germline, CDR1 LGHNA and CDR2 YSLEER. CDR3 amino acids: CASSQDRGYEKLFF. The DNA for the CDR3 is TGCGCCAGCAGCCAGGACAGGGGGTATGAAAAACTGTTTTTT.

The J gene is TRBJ2-3, the V gene TRBV6-5; D might be TRBD1 (6 bases). CDR3 length: 16 amino acids. V shed 2 bases and J shed 1 base, with 13 bases lying between them. Germline V gene lookup returns CDR1 MNHEY and CDR2 SVGAGI. CDR3 in DNA: TGTGCCAGCAGTTACCTTTTGGGACACGGCACAGATACGCAGTATTTT. Protein product: CASSYLLGHGTDTQYF.